This paragraph covers one T cell receptor beta chain sequence. Its target is not known. Via MiXCR, TCRdb re-called the reads, giving one row per CDR3 protein. Here the sample spans fewer than 1,000,000 distinct CDR3 sequences, roughly 30% being singletons. This record comes from a study of T cell repertoires in cytomegalovirus infection. Study information: HLA-C-restricted CMV epitopes, recently identified, and well-studied HLA-B-restricted ones were used by the study. Evidence of both CMV infection and a matching HLA type came from public TCR beta signatures. Overall study findings and caveats: Dominant in the ex vivo response were TCR beta clonotypes restricted by HLA-C and specific for CMV. Individuals carrying CMV plus the relevant HLA were identified by cumulative frequency of public TCR beta families.

From germline, CDR1 is MNHEY and CDR2 SMNVEV (reference sequence). With V trimmed by 6 bases and J by 4 bases, 6 bases remained unmatched. The CDR3 runs 14 residues. This clonotype was sampled from a human donor in good health (CMV status not recorded). Some clones in this sample may be carry-over from other donors' samples. The chain has TRBV27 and TRBJ2-1, with 7 nucleotides matching TRBD2. This specimen consisted of cultured CD8+ T cells from PBMCs, obtained from culture after CMV antigen stimulation. CDR3 DNA sequence: TGTGCCAGCAGCCATGGACTAGGGTACAATGAGCAGTTCTTC. It is translated as CASSHGLGYNEQFF.